A single T cell receptor beta chain is shown here with its context. The data were taken from a study of blood T cell repertoires in COVID-19. Whole-study context: The United States, Italy and Spain supplied acute and convalescent COVID-19 samples. The analysed material was cDNA or gDNA that came from T cells, B-cell-depleted T cells, or PBMCs.

The V segment lost 5 bases and the J segment 3 bases; nucleotides outside the gene matches: 11. The CDR3 contains 17 residues. CDR1 is SEHNR, CDR2 FQNEAQ, per germline (reference sequence). In the authors' methods: Amplification from reference gene primers served as the basis for estimated nucleated cell counts. The table came from immunoSEQ multiplex PCR; TCRdb's copy has only in-frame clones and leaves some out. For V, J and clone size, that table is used; D and trimming come from the DNA. This sample has around 280,000 clones, with around 85% found just once. Material: peripheral blood. The sequence was collected from a woman younger than 45 who had recovered from COVID-19. The chain uses TRBV7-9 and TRBJ2-1; TRBD2 matches at 9 bases. The CDR3 nucleotides are TGTGCCAGCAGCCCCATCCTTAGTAGCGGGGGCTACAATGAGCAGTTCTTC. Its protein product is CASSPILSSGGYNEQFF.